The present TCR beta chain was sequenced within a study of control samples from healthy donors and cancer patients. The CDR3 covers 15 residues. Trimming cost V 1 base and J 0 bases, with 10 bases left between them. CDR1 is SGHNT and CDR2 is YYREEE in the germline V gene (reference sequence). TCRdb's table, derived via immunoSEQ multiplex PCR, lists solely in-frame clones and lacks some. The profile covers roughly 130,000 clones, with about 88% appearing a single time and about 3.2% taken by the ten largest. This clone has just one count. V usage is TRBV5-4 and J usage is TRBJ1-2; the D is unclear. Sequencing used blood. This clonotype was obtained from a man in his fifties or sixties in good health. CDR3 DNA sequence: TGTGCCAGCAGCTTGTTCCCTTTAACTAACTATGGCTACACCTTC. It encodes CASSLFPLTNYGYTF.